This T cell receptor beta chain was profiled in a study of cytomegalovirus exposure and HLA in healthy donors (TCRdb year 2017). Study-level background: An earlier analysis of approximately 550 of the donors reported roughly 270 Gb of sequence data and 117 million unique TCR beta sequences from 150 million to 200 million T cells. A later genetic analysis took genome-wide SNP genotypes for about three fifths of the 666 donors and used that subset as a discovery cohort. Every discovery cohort repertoire had been produced on one sequencing platform. Donor age, sex, ethnicity and CMV serostatus were collected together with the repertoire data. The number of typed donors differed by locus: 629-630 for A, B, C, DRB1 and DQB1; some 500 for DQA1; 606 for DPA1; and some 450 for DPB1. To predict cytomegalovirus infection status, the study brought together high-throughput TCR immunosequencing, statistical association of individual TCRs with disease status, and machine learning. Along with the approximately 700-subject first cohort, a separate validation cohort of more than 90 different subjects was used. An earlier analysis of 500 to 650 of the donors applied high-throughput TCR beta sequencing to assess whether each TCR beta V gene segment acted as functional or pseudogenic. In the later analysis, no new phenotypic data were used to find candidate immune exposures; instead, reliance was placed on TCR beta sequences and their occurrence across donors. An early release covering roughly 600 HLA-typed donors comprised about 320 gigabases of sequencing data and tens of millions of unique TCR sequences. The genetic ancestry cluster associated with self-reported Caucasian donors included 65% to 90% of the approximately 400 genotyped donors. Because of strong linkage in the cohort, 4 to 6 DR-DQ haplotypes were treated as single units for association and clustering. Both class I and class II loci were covered by HLA typing, at four-digit resolution. The aim of the study was to test whether cataloging public T cell receptors could identify signatures of past pathogen exposure. Using immunosequencing, the study profiled T cell repertoires from 500 to 800 subjects and related those repertoires to cytomegalovirus serostatus. A later analysis re-examined previously published TCR beta repertoires from around 670 donors and added high-resolution HLA genotyping to investigate patterns of TCR occurrence. On average, around 200,000 unique TCR beta nucleotide sequences were sequenced per donor among a few hundred genotyped donors of the cohort, with 15% to 20% of those sequences being non-productive.

Library method: the immunoSEQ multiplex PCR assay. The multiplex PCR relied on a mix of 60 forward primers for TCR Vbeta segments and 13 reverse primers for TCR Jbeta segments. The CDR3 region of rearranged TCR beta genes was amplified from genomic DNA with a multiplex PCR assay. Amplified TCR beta libraries were sequenced as 87-base-pair reads on the Illumina HiSeq System. Per the source publication's procedure: A later analysis counted approximately 76 million unique TCR beta chains across the roughly 700 repertoires, and 9.5 million to 11 million of these chains were shared by at least two donors. Raw reads were error-corrected and collapsed into unique sequences by a nearest-neighbor algorithm in which closely related sequences were merged to remove PCR and sequencing errors. V, D and J gene segments were assigned by aligning CDR3 sequences to IMGT reference sequences. For a sequence to be retained, a match of at least six nucleotides to both a V gene segment and a J gene segment was required. A rearrangement counted as productive if the CDR3 had no stop codons and remained in frame with V and J, and every other rearrangement counted as non-productive. CDR3 was defined according to IMGT convention as the region running from the second conserved V-encoded cysteine to the conserved J-encoded phenylalanine. Sequences without an unambiguous match to a single V gene segment were excluded from the earlier analysis of 500 to 700 of the donors. In an earlier analysis of around 600 of the donors, V segments were called functional above 56.7% productive rearrangements and were called segregating when the between-donor standard deviation exceeded 5%. A statistical classification framework was developed to diagnose cytomegalovirus status using the catalog of TCR beta chain sequences. A later analysis assigned V and J genes by comparing TCR nucleotide sequences with IMGT/GENE-DB human TR gene sequences. Using the TCRdist pipeline, a later analysis assigned CDR3 sequences along with most-parsimonious VDJ recombination scenarios. A later analysis defined each TCR beta chain by its CDR3 amino acid sequence plus V-gene family, and excluded reads lacking a unique V-gene family. To address suspected cross-contamination and a sequencing artifact, a later analysis removed some 620 highly shared, low-generation-probability nucleotide sequences. In a later analysis, a clonal expansion index was calculated for each public chain from normalized within-repertoire ranks of inferred template counts. In a later analysis, generation probabilities were computed with a VDJ recombination model fitted to out-of-frame rearrangements, and the resulting probabilities were checked against IGoR. Hypergeometric tests were used in a later analysis to score TCR-TCR, TCR-HLA and TCR-CMV co-occurrence, with a repertoire-size bias correction applied to the TCR pairs. False discovery rates were estimated in a later analysis by permuting HLA or CMV assignments 20 times. In a later analysis, co-occurring TCRs were grouped with DBSCAN, and TCRdist sequence similarity was added when clustering was performed within HLA-allele-positive subsets. Repertoires with fewer than 30,000 or more than 120,000 public chains were left out of co-occurrence clustering, as were about 5 repertoires with anomalous nucleotide sharing. TCRdb took this table from immuneACCESS and kept in-frame rearrangements with V and J called. Such tables lack part of the clones; where checked against another copy, unresolved V genes explain under half of the gap, and the rest is unexplained. That table supplies the V and J calls and clone size; D and trimming were determined from the DNA. For this sample the table gives 150,000 to 200,000 clones, of which over 75% were detected only once. Around 4% of the sample is taken by the ten largest.

The paper's findings and limits, for the study overall: The authors suggested that the approach could potentially be generalized to other disease states and immunological phenotypes. A few of the identified cytomegalovirus-associated TCR beta chains were confirmed in vitro to be specific for cytomegalovirus antigens. In a later analysis, most CMV-associated TCR beta chains were found to appear HLA-restricted, with HLA associations seemingly driven largely by CMV exposure. CMV serostatus was the only immune exposure information available for the cohort. In a later analysis, the rate of TCR association differed among HLA loci, with DRB1 alleles having the most associated TCRs and HLA-C alleles having the fewest. V-gene and J-gene trimming of TCR beta chains was associated with a missense DCLRE1C variant in a later genetic analysis, and the association was replicated in an independent cohort. A later genetic analysis reported fewer N-insertions in productive TCRs among donors in an Asian-associated ancestry cluster than the roughly 700-donor mean. In a later analysis, several top co-occurrence clusters were reported to appear linked to parvovirus B19, influenza, CMV and Epstein-Barr virus. The cohort was sequenced for TCR beta chains only, and without alpha or paired-chain data the features that could be detected were limited. In a later analysis, HLA-associated TCR beta chains were found to be more clonally expanded and to have lower generation probabilities than equally common non-associated chains. Over 15 rarely observed V segments, including chromosome 9 orphons, were excluded from the earlier analysis of just under 600 of the donors because counts were too low. HLA typing was unavailable for some donors at each locus, so association tests used only the typed subset. Cytomegalovirus status was reported to be diagnosed by the classifier with high specificity and sensitivity in both the original and validation cohorts. Linkage disequilibrium might explain the correlated functional status among segregating V segments, but an unknown experimental factor could not be excluded. When HLA alleles, especially DR and DQ, strongly co-occurred, attributing TCR associations to individual alleles was difficult. Specific HLA alleles were associated with more than 15,000 TCR beta sequences at a false discovery rate of 0.05 in a later analysis. Some IMGT-functional V segments, including TRBV6-2 and TRBV6-3, could not be distinguished by the 87-base-pair reads and were therefore excluded. A further reported finding was that TCR beta sequences accurately predicted the HLA-A and HLA-B alleles for most subjects in the first cohort. In an earlier analysis of approximately 600 of the donors, most TCR beta V segments were observed in productive rearrangements about 90% or about 30% of the time, broadly matching IMGT annotations. In the study, 150 to 200 TCR beta chains were listed as associated with cytomegalovirus. The sequencing pipeline was judged likely to have produced a cluster of highly shared sequence variants as a technical artifact. Most TCR sequences were observed very rarely across donors, whereas some public TCRs were present in many individuals. Sequencing depth was assumed to be roughly uniform across donors in the presence/absence analyses, though that assumption may not hold.

The CDR3 runs 12 amino acids, cysteine and phenylalanine included. The CDR3 DNA has 36 bases and is translated from base 1. In regard to this clone: This receptor's antigen is unknown. Base qualities were left out, and no much larger clone turns up one base away.

The cohort comprised 550 to 700 healthy bone marrow donors. All cohort members were sampled while nominally healthy, although unrecorded immune exposures were likely present. The donor was CMV seronegative and belonged to the group of 350 to 400 seronegative cohort members. A peripheral blood sample was provided by each donor, and peripheral blood mononuclear cells were used for TCR beta sequencing. Genomic DNA was extracted from the blood cell samples with the Qiagen DNeasy Blood Extraction Kit. This chain is built from TRBV21-1 and TRBJ2-3; the listed D gene, TRBD2, was not tested against the DNA. TRBV21-1 is given as a pseudogene. The receptor's source is a middle-aged man in good health and CMV-seronegative. Material: PBMCs. The nucleotide sequence reads as follows: TGTGCCAGCAAATCCTCGTATGATACGCAGTATTTT. It codes for CASKSSYDTQYF.